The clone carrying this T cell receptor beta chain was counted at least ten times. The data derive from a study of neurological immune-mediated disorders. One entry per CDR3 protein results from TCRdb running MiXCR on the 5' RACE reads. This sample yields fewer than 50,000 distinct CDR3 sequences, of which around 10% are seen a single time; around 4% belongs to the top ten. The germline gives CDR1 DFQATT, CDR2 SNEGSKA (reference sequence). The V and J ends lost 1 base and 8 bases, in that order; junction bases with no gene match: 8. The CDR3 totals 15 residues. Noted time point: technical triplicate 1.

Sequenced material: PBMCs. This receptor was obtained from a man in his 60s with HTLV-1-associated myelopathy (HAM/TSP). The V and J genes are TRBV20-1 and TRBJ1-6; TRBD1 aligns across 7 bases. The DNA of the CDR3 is TGCAGTGCTAGAGGGACAGGTGGTTTCGATTCACCCCTCCACTTT. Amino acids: CSARGTGGFDSPLHF.